The T cell receptor (beta chain) under discussion was sequenced for a study of cytomegalovirus exposure and HLA in healthy donors. Study findings and constraints: A later analysis appeared to link common viral pathogens to several of the most significant clusters.

Comments on this clone: No antigen is known for it.

The PCR had 60 Vbeta and 13 Jbeta primers. Sequencing was performed with immunoSEQ multiplex PCR; in TCRdb, only in-frame clones are kept and a portion is missing. This table has 120,000 to 150,000 clones, around 84% appearing once. Per germline, CDR1 SGHTA and CDR2 FQGNSA. V was shortened by 1 base and J by 2 bases, with 12 bases between the two germline ends. The CDR3 covers 15 residues. The chain is built from TRBV7-2 and TRBJ2-7; D not resolved. The TCR sequence derives from a boy between 2 and 10 years old in good health and CMV-seronegative. The sample comprised PBMCs. Here the CDR3 reads CASSLVMGEAYEQYF. DNA of the CDR3: TGTGCCAGCAGCTTAGTGATGGGCGAAGCCTACGAGCAGTACTTC.